The 8 T cell receptor beta chains reported below all come from one sample, sequenced in a study of blood T cell repertoires in COVID-19. Some clones are missing from TCRdb's copy, which holds only in-frame ones; the method was immunoSEQ multiplex PCR. Altogether under 150,000 clones are present, about four fifths being singletons, with the ten largest covering around 1.4%. The material sequenced was peripheral blood. All receptors derive from a man aged 60 to 69 with acute or convalescent COVID-19.

The sample holds one count of this clone. The chain employs TRBV5-1 and TRBJ2-1; 8 nucleotides match TRBD1. V gave up 0 bases and J gave up 8 bases; unmatched junction bases: 7. The germline V gene has CDR1 SGHRS and CDR2 YFSETQ. This CDR3 is 15 amino acids long. The CDR3 spells CASSLASGGTDEQFF. CDR3 nucleotide sequence: TGCGCCAGCAGCTTGGCGTCAGGGGGCACGGATGAGCAGTTCTTC.

The sample holds one count of this clone. The V gene is TRBV11-1, the J gene TRBJ2-5, with 7 bases that match TRBD2. CDR3 length equals 14 residues. CDR1 is SGHAT, CDR2 FQDESV, per germline (reference sequence). V was pared by 6 bases and J by 7 bases, with 11 bases of the junction left unmatched. CDR3 sequence: CASRRLARSGTQYF. In DNA form, the CDR3 reads TGTGCCAGCAGAAGACTAGCTCGGAGTGGGACCCAGTACTTC.

The J gene is TRBJ1-4, the V gene TRBV20-1; D gene uncertain. This CDR3 spans 10 amino acids. Trimming left V 5 bases short and J 6 bases short, with 4 bases between. Germline values: CDR1 DFQATT, CDR2 SNEGSKA (reference sequence). In nucleotides, the CDR3 is TGCAGTGCTGACTATGAAAAACTGTTTTTT. As protein: CSADYEKLFF.

V gene TRBV10-2 combines with J gene TRBJ1-1, with TRBD1 matching over 7 bases. J gave up 6 bases and V 9 bases, and 13 bases lay outside the gene matches. This CDR3 has 14 amino acids. Looked up from germline, CDR1 is WSHSY and CDR2 is SAAADI. CDR3 DNA sequence: TGCGCCAGTACGAAGGGGGCGCAGGAGGCTGAAGCTTTCTTT. This translates into CASTKGAQEAEAFF.

The rearrangement uses TRBV7-9 and TRBJ1-2; D possibly corresponds to TRBD1 (6 bases). This CDR3 region has 13 residues. Germline V lookup: CDR1 SEHNR, CDR2 FQNEAQ (reference sequence). V shed 1 base and J shed 5 bases, with 8 bases lying between them. CDR3 region: CASSLDQGYGYTF. CDR3 DNA sequence: TGTGCCAGCAGCTTAGACCAGGGGTATGGCTACACCTTC.

The rearrangement uses TRBV24-1 and TRBJ2-1, with 9 nucleotides matching TRBD2. CDR3 size: 16 residues. Germline lookup yields CDR1 KGHDR and CDR2 SFDVKD. Trimming at V came to 4 bases and at J to 3 bases, leaving 6 bases not matched to a gene. CDR3 DNA: TGTGCCACCAGTGAGACTAGCGGCCGATACTACAATGAGCAGTTCTTC. It codes for CATSETSGRYYNEQFF.

The chain employs TRBV5-1 and TRBJ1-6, with 10 bases matching TRBD1. The V gene end was trimmed by 2 bases and the J gene end by 7 bases; junction bases not matched to a gene: 6. CDR1 SGHRS and CDR2 YFSETQ come from the germline V gene. CDR3 size: 16 residues. CDR3 DNA: TGCGCCAGCAGCTTTATTGGGACAGGGGTAAATTCACCCCTCCACTTT. It translates to CASSFIGTGVNSPLHF.

This chain links TRBV5-4 with TRBJ2-1; TRBD2 matches 11 bases. J was trimmed by 7 bases and V by 0 bases; bases with no gene match: 3. This CDR3 has 15 amino acids. Germline V gene data show CDR1 as SGHNT and CDR2 as YYREEE (reference sequence). CDR3 residues: CASSLGLAGWNEQFF. The CDR3 DNA sequence: TGTGCCAGCAGCTTGGGACTAGCGGGATGGAATGAGCAGTTCTTC. The variable domain in full, completed from reference TRBV5-4 and TRBJ2-1, reads ETGVTQSPTHLIKTRGQQVTLRCSSQSGHNTVSWYQQALGQGPQFIFQYYREEENGRGNFPPRFSGLQFPNYSSELNVNALELDDSALYLCASSLGLAGWNEQFFGPGTRLTVL.